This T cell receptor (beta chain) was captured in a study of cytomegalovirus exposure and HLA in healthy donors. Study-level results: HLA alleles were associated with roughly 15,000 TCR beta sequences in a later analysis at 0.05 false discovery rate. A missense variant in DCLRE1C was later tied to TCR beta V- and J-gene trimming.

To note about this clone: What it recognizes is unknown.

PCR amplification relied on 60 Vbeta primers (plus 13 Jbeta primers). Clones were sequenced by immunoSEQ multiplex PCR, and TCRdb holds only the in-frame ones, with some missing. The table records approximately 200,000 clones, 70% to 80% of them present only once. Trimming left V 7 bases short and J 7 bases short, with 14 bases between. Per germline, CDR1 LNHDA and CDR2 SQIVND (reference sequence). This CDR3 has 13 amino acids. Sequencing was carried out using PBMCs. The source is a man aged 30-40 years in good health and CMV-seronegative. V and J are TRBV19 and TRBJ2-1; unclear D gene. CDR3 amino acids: CASMGPLANEQFF. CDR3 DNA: TGTGCCAGTATGGGCCCCCTCGCTAATGAGCAGTTCTTC.